Shown below are 27 T cell receptor beta chains from a single sample sequenced in a study of T-cell reconstitution after alpha-beta-depleted transplantation in children. Unique molecular identifiers were incorporated into the prepared TCRbeta library. TCRdb itself ran the PCR reads through MiXCR, one entry per CDR3 protein. This table holds roughly 590,000 distinct CDR3 sequences, roughly 15% found once. The sequencing used PBMCs from the stem cell graft donor, collected from the stem cell graft. The origin of the receptors is a human donor who donated a stem cell graft to a child with acute myeloid leukemia.

CDR3 sequence reads: CSAGKTGSSYNEQFF. The CDR3 nucleotides are TGCAGTGCGGGGAAAACAGGGAGCTCCTACAATGAGCAGTTCTTC. The chain links TRBV20-1 to TRBJ2-1; D perhaps matches TRBD1 (6 bases). Germline-derived CDR1 and CDR2 are DFQATT and SNEGSKA (reference sequence). Trimming shortened V by 6 bases and J by 0 bases, and 15 bases separated the two germline ends. There are 15 residues in the CDR3.

In this sample, this clonotype turned up many times. The rearrangement joins TRBV5-6 to TRBJ2-1; 10 bases fit TRBD2. The CDR3 is 15 amino acids. Germline assignment: CDR1 SGHDT and CDR2 YYEEEE. The V segment lost 3 bases and the J segment 4 bases; nucleotides outside the gene matches: 4. The DNA of the CDR3 is TGTGCCAGCAGCTCAAGCGGGGGGGCTTACAATGAGCAGTTCTTC. Translated: CASSSSGGAYNEQFF.

This chain links TRBV20-1 with TRBJ1-3; D not certain. Deletions cut 1 base from V and 0 bases from J, with 10 bases between. CDR1 DFQATT and CDR2 SNEGSKA come from the germline V gene (reference sequence). The CDR3 length is 15 residues. The CDR3: CSARADSSSGNTIYF. CDR3 DNA sequence: TGCAGTGCTAGAGCGGACTCTAGCTCTGGAAACACCATATATTTT.

This clonotype was recorded many times. The J gene is TRBJ1-5, the V gene TRBV5-5, with D uncertain. Trimming stripped 0 bases from V and 4 bases from J, with 8 bases between. Germline values: CDR1 SGHKS, CDR2 YYEKEE (reference sequence). CDR3 length equals 14 residues. In nucleotides, the CDR3 is TGTGCCAGCAGCTTGGATCCGGGAAATCAGCCCCAGCATTTT. This encodes CASSLDPGNQPQHF. Complete variable domain (other parts from reference TRBV5-5 and TRBJ1-5): DAGVTQSPTHLIKTRGQQVTLRCSPISGHKSVSWYQQVLGQGPQFIFQYYEKEERGRGNFPDRFSARQFPNYSSELNVNALLLGDSALYLCASSLDPGNQPQHFGDGTRLSIL.

The rearrangement uses TRBV10-3 and TRBJ2-2; D perhaps matches TRBD1 (6 bases). Germline V gives CDR1 ENHRY, CDR2 SYGVKD. CDR3 length: 18 residues. Trimming pared 2 bases from V and 1 base from J, leaving 17 bases between. CDR3 nucleotides: TGTGCCATCAGTGAGACCAGTTTAACGGGACAGAACACCGGGGAGCTGTTTTTT. Protein: CAISETSLTGQNTGELFF.

The CDR3 region has the DNA TGTGCCAGCACCCATGACAGGGGGCCTACTGAAGCTTTCTTT. Amino acid sequence: CASTHDRGPTEAFF. The chain joins TRBV12-3 or TRBV12-4 to TRBJ1-1, with 10 nucleotides matching TRBD1. Unmatched junction bases numbered 7, after V lost 7 bases and J lost 5 bases. The length of the CDR3 is 14 residues.

The J gene is TRBJ2-2, the V gene TRBV6-1, with 9 bases lining up with TRBD1. Germline values: CDR1 MNHNS, CDR2 SASEGT. The trim removed 6 bases at V and 3 bases at J, leaving 5 bases unmatched. There are 15 residues in the CDR3. CDR3 DNA: TGTGCCAGCAGGGGGACAGGGACGGACACCGGGGAGCTGTTTTTT. This encodes CASRGTGTDTGELFF.

Concerning this clonotype itself: A much larger clone sits a single nucleotide away, making a read error possible. The chain carries TRBV20-1 and TRBJ2-1; possibly TRBD1 or TRBD2 for D (5 bases each). There are 15 residues in the CDR3. The V gene's germline CDR1 is DFQATT and CDR2 SNEGSKA (reference sequence). V was clipped by 0 bases and J by 3 bases, with 12 bases between them. The CDR3 loop reads CSARDIQDCYNEQFF. The CDR3 DNA reads as TGCAGTGCTAGAGATATACAGGACTGCTACAATGAGCAGTTCTTC.

In this sample, this clonotype turned up a few times. This rearrangement joins TRBV20-1 to TRBJ2-1; D uncertain. This CDR3 is 15 amino acids long. Germline lookup yields CDR1 DFQATT and CDR2 SNEGSKA (reference sequence). V lost 6 bases and J lost 8, with 23 bases in between. CDR3 sequence: CSAKHAGLGYDEQFF. CDR3 in DNA: TGCAGTGCCAAACACGCCGGCCTCGGGTACGATGAGCAGTTCTTC.

This clonotype turned up a few times. The chain links TRBV10-3 to TRBJ2-5; the D is unclear. The CDR3 runs to 13 residues. Germline V lookup: CDR1 ENHRY, CDR2 SYGVKD. The V end was cut by 6 bases, the J end by 4 bases, with 12 bases between. The CDR3 nucleotides read TGTGCCATCAGCCCCGTTGGAGCAGAGACCCAGTACTTC. It specifies CAISPVGAETQYF.

This chain uses TRBV12-3 or TRBV12-4 with TRBJ2-3; 9 bases fit TRBD1. The CDR3 sequence is 15 residues long. V lost 0 bases and J lost 4; bases outside the gene matches: 2. Here the CDR3 DNA reads TGTGCCAGCAGTTTAGCGGACAGGGGTTCAGATACGCAGTATTTT. Translated, it gives CASSLADRGSDTQYF.

In this sample, this clonotype turned up a few times. V is TRBV28 and J is TRBJ1-1, with D maybe TRBD1 (6 bases). CDR1 MDHEN and CDR2 SYDVKM come from the germline V gene. Trimming removed 5 bases at V and 1 base at J, with 8 bases between. The CDR3 extends over 13 amino acids. CDR3 sequence: CASSMGQNTEAFF. In DNA form, the CDR3 reads TGTGCCAGCAGTATGGGACAGAACACTGAAGCTTTCTTT.

The rearrangement links TRBV4-3 to TRBJ1-1, with D uncertain. Trimming left V 1 base short and J 0 bases short, with 9 bases between. The CDR3 length is 15 residues. Germline CDR1 reads LGHNA; CDR2 reads YSLEER. The CDR3, as DNA: TGCGCCAGCAGCCAAGGGCAGGCTATGAACACTGAAGCTTTCTTT. It is translated as CASSQGQAMNTEAFF.

The chain joins TRBV7-2 to TRBJ2-1; D may be TRBD2 (6 bases). The V and J ends lost 3 bases and 9 bases respectively, with 18 bases between them. The CDR3 length is 15 residues. Germline values: CDR1 SGHTA, CDR2 FQGNSA. The DNA for the CDR3 is TGTGCCAGCAGCTTTGGAGGGGCCTACAGTGGTGAGCAGTTCTTC. Amino acid sequence: CASSFGGAYSGEQFF.

As concerns this clonotype: An end of the junction differs from the germline gene, which may be a read error. The rearrangement uses TRBV20-1 and TRBJ2-1; TRBD2 matches at 15 bases. This CDR3 is built from 15 residues. CDR1 is DFQATT and CDR2 is SNEGSKA in the germline V gene (reference sequence). In DNA, the CDR3 is TGCTGTGCCCACAGGGGGACTAGCGGGGGGCATGAGCAGTTCTTC. Translating it yields CCAHRGTSGGHEQFF.

This clonotype was seen more than once but under ten times. The chain couples TRBV13 to TRBJ1-5, with D unclear. The germline V gene has CDR1 PRHDT and CDR2 FYEKMQ (reference sequence). The CDR3 is made up of 16 amino acids. V lost 5 bases and J lost 0, with 14 bases in between. The CDR3 DNA sequence: TGTGCCAGCAGCCTCCGGGCACACGCTAGCAATCAGCCCCAGCATTTT. It encodes CASSLRAHASNQPQHF.

This clonotype was detected only a few times. The chain is built from TRBV20-1 and TRBJ2-3; a weak D match, TRBD1 (6 bases). The CDR3 is made up of 14 amino acids. The V gene's germline CDR1 is DFQATT and CDR2 SNEGSKA (reference sequence). V was cut by 8 bases and J by 1 base, with 16 bases left in between. CDR3 region: CSWKGVGGTDTQYF. The CDR3 bases are TGCAGTTGGAAGGGGGTGGGGGGCACAGATACGCAGTATTTT.

This clonotype was seen only a few times. This chain links TRBV20-1 with TRBJ2-1, with a possible D match to TRBD1 (6 bases). V shed 1 base and J shed 1 base, with 17 bases lying between them. The CDR3 length is 17 residues. Germline CDR1 is DFQATT and CDR2 is SNEGSKA (reference sequence). CDR3 region: CSARGGRGLWSYNEQFF. In DNA form, the CDR3 reads TGCAGTGCTAGAGGAGGCAGGGGTCTATGGTCCTACAATGAGCAGTTCTTC.

The chain joins TRBV7-8 to TRBJ1-5; no reliable D call. V was cut by 5 bases and J by 12 bases, with 26 bases left in between. The CDR3 has 16 residues. Germline CDR1 is SGHVS and CDR2 is FQNEAQ. The CDR3 DNA reads as TGTGCCAGCAGCCCACCCATTTGGGATAGAAAAGCGCGCCAGCATTTT. Translated, it gives CASSPPIWDRKARQHF.

This clonotype was counted ten times or more. The V and J genes are TRBV20-1 and TRBJ1-3, with no clear D. CDR1 and CDR2 (germline): DFQATT, SNEGSKA (reference sequence). This CDR3 has 13 residues. Between the trimmed V and J ends, which lost 3 bases and 0 bases, there was a span of 6 bases. As DNA, the CDR3 is TGCAGTGCTAGGCAGAGCTCTGGAAACACCATATATTTT. The encoded protein is CSARQSSGNTIYF.

The CDR3 loop reads CASSLQGGYTF. The CDR3, as DNA: TGTGCCAGCAGTTTACAGGGTGGCTACACCTTC. The V gene is TRBV12-3 or TRBV12-4, the J gene TRBJ1-2, with D maybe TRBD1 (5 bases). V gave up 2 bases and J gave up 7 bases, with 5 bases separating them. This CDR3 has 11 amino acids.

CDR3 protein: CSARGGGRDTQYF. As DNA, the CDR3 is TGCAGTGCTAGAGGCGGGGGTCGGGATACGCAGTATTTT. This sequence joins TRBV20-1 and TRBJ2-3; 7 nucleotides line up with TRBD2. With 1 base clipped from V and 6 bases from J, the junction kept 4 bases outside the gene matches. There are 13 residues in the CDR3. The germline CDR1 and CDR2 sequences are DFQATT and SNEGSKA (reference sequence).

This clonotype occurred a few times. The chain has TRBV12-3 or TRBV12-4 and TRBJ1-1, with D possibly being TRBD1 (6 bases). Between the trimmed V and J ends, which lost 7 bases and 4 bases, there was a span of 22 bases. There are 16 residues in the CDR3. The CDR3 DNA is TGTGCCAGCACCGAAAGGGGGTTCGTGAAGAGCACTGAAGCTTTCTTT. Its translation: CASTERGFVKSTEAFF.

This clonotype was seen repeatedly, ten times or more. The chain couples TRBV20-1 to TRBJ1-5; 7 bases agree with TRBD1. The CDR3 is made up of 15 amino acids. V was clipped by 6 bases and J by 4 bases; unmatched bases: 12. From germline, CDR1 is DFQATT and CDR2 SNEGSKA (reference sequence). The CDR3 sequence is CSAPGAGTANQPQHF. In DNA form, the CDR3 reads TGCAGTGCCCCTGGCGCCGGGACAGCGAATCAGCCCCAGCATTTT.

This clonotype has more than one count but fewer than ten. This sequence joins TRBV24-1 and TRBJ2-7; TRBD1 might be the D (5 bases). Germline V gene lookup returns CDR1 KGHDR and CDR2 SFDVKD. V gave up 5 bases and J gave up 6 bases, with 13 bases separating them. CDR3 length: 13 amino acids. CDR3 loop: CATSVAGKAEQYF. CDR3 nucleotide sequence: TGTGCCACCAGTGTCGCAGGGAAGGCCGAGCAGTACTTC.

This clonotype was counted ten times or more. The chain links TRBV20-1 to TRBJ2-5, with 9 nucleotides matching TRBD2. The length of the CDR3 is 15 residues. Per the germline V gene, CDR1 is DFQATT and CDR2 is SNEGSKA (reference sequence). V shed 0 bases, J shed 1 base, and the junction held 3 bases outside the gene matches. The DNA of the CDR3 is TGCAGTGCTAGAGAAGCGGGAGGACTCCAAGAGACCCAGTACTTC. Protein sequence: CSAREAGGLQETQYF.

In this sample, this clonotype turned up many times. The gene calls are TRBV20-1 and TRBJ2-2; D may be TRBD1 (6 bases). This CDR3 is 13 amino acids long. The V and J ends lost 2 bases and 5 bases respectively, with 9 bases between them. The germline CDR1 and CDR2 sequences are DFQATT and SNEGSKA (reference sequence). The CDR3 DNA follows: TGCAGTGCTAGAACAGGGCGGACCGGGGAGCTGTTTTTT. Protein sequence: CSARTGRTGELFF.